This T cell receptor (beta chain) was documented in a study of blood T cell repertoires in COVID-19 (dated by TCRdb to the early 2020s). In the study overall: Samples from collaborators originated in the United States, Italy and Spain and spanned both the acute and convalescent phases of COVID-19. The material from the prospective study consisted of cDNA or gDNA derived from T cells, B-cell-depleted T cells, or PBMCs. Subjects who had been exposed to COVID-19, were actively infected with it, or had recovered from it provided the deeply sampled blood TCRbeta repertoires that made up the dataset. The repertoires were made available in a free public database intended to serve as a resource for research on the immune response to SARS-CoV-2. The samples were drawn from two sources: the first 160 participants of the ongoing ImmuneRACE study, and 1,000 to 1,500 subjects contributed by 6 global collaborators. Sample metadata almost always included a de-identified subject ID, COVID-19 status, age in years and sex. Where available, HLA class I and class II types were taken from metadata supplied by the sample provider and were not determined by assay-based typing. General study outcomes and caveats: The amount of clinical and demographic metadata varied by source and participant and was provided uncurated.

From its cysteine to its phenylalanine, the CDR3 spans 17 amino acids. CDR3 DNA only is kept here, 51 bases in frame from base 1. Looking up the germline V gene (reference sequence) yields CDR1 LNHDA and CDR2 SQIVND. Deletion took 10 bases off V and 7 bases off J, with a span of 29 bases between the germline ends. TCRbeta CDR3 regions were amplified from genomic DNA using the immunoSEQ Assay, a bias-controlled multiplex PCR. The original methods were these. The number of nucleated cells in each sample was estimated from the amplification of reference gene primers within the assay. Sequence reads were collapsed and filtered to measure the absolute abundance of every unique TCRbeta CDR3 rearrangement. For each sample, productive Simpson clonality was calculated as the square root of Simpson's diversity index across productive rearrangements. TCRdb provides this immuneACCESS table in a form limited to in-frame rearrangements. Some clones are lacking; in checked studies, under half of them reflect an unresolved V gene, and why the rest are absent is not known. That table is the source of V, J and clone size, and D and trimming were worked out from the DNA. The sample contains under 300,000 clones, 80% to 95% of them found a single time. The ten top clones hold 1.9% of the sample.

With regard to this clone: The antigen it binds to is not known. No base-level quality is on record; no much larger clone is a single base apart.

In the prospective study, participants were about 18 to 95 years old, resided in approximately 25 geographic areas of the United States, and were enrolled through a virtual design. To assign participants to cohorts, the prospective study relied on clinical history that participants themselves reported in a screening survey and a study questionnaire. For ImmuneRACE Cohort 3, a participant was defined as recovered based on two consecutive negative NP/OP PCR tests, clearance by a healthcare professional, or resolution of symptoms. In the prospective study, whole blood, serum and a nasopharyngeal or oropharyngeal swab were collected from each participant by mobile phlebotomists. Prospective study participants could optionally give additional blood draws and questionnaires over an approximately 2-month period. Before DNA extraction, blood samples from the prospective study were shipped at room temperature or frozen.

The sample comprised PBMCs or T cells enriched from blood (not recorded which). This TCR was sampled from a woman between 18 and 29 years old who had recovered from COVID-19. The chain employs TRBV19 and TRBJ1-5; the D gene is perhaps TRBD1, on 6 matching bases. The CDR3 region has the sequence CATNNVGGGYLRQPQHF. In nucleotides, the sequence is TGTGCCACCAACAACGTAGGGGGTGGATATCTACGGCAGCCCCAGCATTTT.